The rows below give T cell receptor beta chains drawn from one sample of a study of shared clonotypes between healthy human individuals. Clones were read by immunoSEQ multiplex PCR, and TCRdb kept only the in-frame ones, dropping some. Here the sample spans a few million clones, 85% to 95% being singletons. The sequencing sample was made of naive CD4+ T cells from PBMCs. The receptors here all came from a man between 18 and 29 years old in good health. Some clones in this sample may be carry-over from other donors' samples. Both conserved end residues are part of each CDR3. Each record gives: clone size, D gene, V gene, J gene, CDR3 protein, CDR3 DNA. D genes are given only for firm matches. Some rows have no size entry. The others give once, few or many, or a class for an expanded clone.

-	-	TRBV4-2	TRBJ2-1	CASSQADRNGEQFF	TGTGCCAGCAGCCAAGCCGACAGGAATGGTGAGCAGTTCTTC
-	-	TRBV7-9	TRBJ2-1	CASSPERVSYNEQFF	TGTGCCAGCAGCCCAGAGCGGGTATCCTACAATGAGCAGTTCTTC
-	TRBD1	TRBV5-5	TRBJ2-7	CASSLGTGLAYEQYF	TGTGCCAGCAGCTTGGGGACAGGGTTGGCCTACGAGCAGTACTTC
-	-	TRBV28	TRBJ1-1	CASNVHYRRAETEAFF	TGTGCCAGCAACGTCCACTACCGGAGGGCCGAGACTGAAGCTTTCTTT
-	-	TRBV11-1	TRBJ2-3	CASSPSIRGRTDTQYF	TGTGCCAGCAGCCCAAGTATTCGGGGACGCACAGATACGCAGTATTTT
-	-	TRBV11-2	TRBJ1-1	CASSPWTGSNTEAFF	TGTGCCAGCAGCCCCTGGACGGGATCCAACACTGAAGCTTTCTTT
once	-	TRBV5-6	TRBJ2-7	CASSLDDRKNYEQYF	TGTGCCAGCAGCTTGGACGACAGGAAAAACTACGAGCAGTACTTC
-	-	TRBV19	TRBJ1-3	CASSSGRRNTIYF	TGTGCCAGTAGTTCGGGCCGGAGAAACACCATATATTTT
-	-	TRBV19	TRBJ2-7	CASSIGPGTEQYF	TGTGCCAGTAGTATCGGACCGGGAACCGAGCAGTACTTC
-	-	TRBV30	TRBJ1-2	CAWSDSNYGYTF	TGTGCCTGGAGTGACAGCAACTATGGCTACACCTTC
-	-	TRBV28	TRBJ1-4	CASSLSLTGDLRLFF	TGTGCCAGCAGTTTATCCCTAACCGGGGATTTACGCCTGTTTTTT
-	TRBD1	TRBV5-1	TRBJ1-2	CASQRGEQGYGYTF	TGCGCCAGCCAACGGGGGGAACAGGGGTATGGCTACACCTTC
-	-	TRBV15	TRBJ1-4	CATSRSRVWTNEKLFF	TGTGCCACCAGCAGAAGTAGGGTTTGGACTAATGAAAAACTGTTTTTT
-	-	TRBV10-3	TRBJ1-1	CAISVGGWPEAFF	TGTGCCATCAGTGTGGGTGGGTGGCCTGAAGCTTTCTTT
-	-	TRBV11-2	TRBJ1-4	CASSLDSQAGEKLFF	TGTGCCAGCAGCTTAGATAGTCAGGCGGGTGAAAAACTGTTTTTT
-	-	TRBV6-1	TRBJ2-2	CASRDENTGELFF	TGTGCCAGCAGGGACGAGAACACCGGGGAGCTGTTTTTT
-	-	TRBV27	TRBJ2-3	CASSLLGGTQYF	TGTGCCAGCAGTTTATTAGGTGGTACGCAGTATTTT
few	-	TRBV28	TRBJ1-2	CASRLQGGAQGYTF	TGTGCCAGCAGGCTACAGGGTGGGGCCCAGGGCTACACCTTC
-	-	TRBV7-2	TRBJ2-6	CASSLEPSGANVLTF	TGTGCCAGCAGCTTAGAGCCATCTGGGGCCAACGTCCTGACTTTC
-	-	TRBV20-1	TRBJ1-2	CSAKFDGYTF	TGCAGTGCTAAGTTCGATGGCTACACCTTC
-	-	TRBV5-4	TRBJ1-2	CASSLSGRAPGYTF	TGTGCCAGCAGCCTCTCAGGCAGGGCCCCTGGCTACACCTTC
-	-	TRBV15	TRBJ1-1	CATSRRTGQNTEAFF	TGTGCCACCAGCAGGAGGACGGGCCAGAACACTGAAGCTTTCTTT
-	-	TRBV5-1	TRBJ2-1	CASSPDRGYNEQFF	TGCGCCAGCAGCCCCGATCGGGGGTACAATGAGCAGTTCTTC
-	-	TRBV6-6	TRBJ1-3	CASSYGARSSGNTIYF	TGTGCCAGCAGTTACGGGGCCCGAAGCTCTGGAAACACCATATATTTT
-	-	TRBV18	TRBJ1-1	CASSPRTLKMNTEAFF	TGTGCCAGCTCACCCCGGACGTTAAAAATGAACACTGAAGCTTTCTTT